This T cell receptor (beta chain) is drawn from a study of blood T cells in healthy people across ages. It was with a sample-barcoded 5' primer and a J-beta primer mix that a second PCR of roughly 7 to 12 cycles was run. TCRdb redid the calling of the 5' RACE reads with MiXCR, one entry per CDR3 protein. The sample shows about 2 million distinct CDR3 sequences, 40% to 55% of them seen only once. Total RNA, at least 5.5 micrograms per sample, was extracted from PBMCs. In its sample, this clonotype was seen a few times. The sequencing input was blood. This clonotype was obtained from a woman between 35 and 50 years old in good health.

The CDR3: CASSSQGARYNSPLHF. The CDR3 nucleotides read TGTGCCAGCAGCTCACAGGGGGCACGATATAATTCACCCCTCCACTTT. This chain joins TRBV7-2 and TRBJ1-6; TRBD1 matches at 9 bases. Germline V CDR1 and CDR2: SGHTA, FQGNSA. The CDR3 is 16 amino acids. The junction had 5 bases not matched to a gene; V was cut back by 4 bases and J by 4 bases.